This T cell receptor (beta chain) appears in the sequencing data of a study of blood T cells in healthy people across ages. Findings and caveats of the study: Naive T cell percentage and TCR beta diversity correlated strongly.

The donors, aged roughly 6 to 90, were healthy Caucasians from Russia. The count of this clonotype is one. As yet, its antigen is unknown. Germline V lookup: CDR1 SGDLS, CDR2 YYNGEE. The CDR3 is 16 residues long. V was trimmed by 4 bases and J by 0 bases, leaving 15 bases between them. Then a second PCR, running about 7 to 11 cycles, was carried out with a sample-barcoded 5' primer and a J-beta primer mix. MiXCR, applied by TCRdb to the 5' RACE reads, yields one record per CDR3 protein. The repertoire holds some 920,000 distinct CDR3 sequences, with 51% as singletons. The sequencing input was blood. The clonotype was recovered from a woman aged 55-70 years in good health. V and J are TRBV9 and TRBJ2-3, with D tentatively TRBD2 (5 bases). The CDR3 region is CASSPLATTSTDTQYF. For the CDR3, the DNA is TGTGCCAGCAGCCCTTTAGCGACTACTAGCACAGATACGCAGTATTTT.